A single sample is the source of the 19 T cell receptor beta chains below, sequenced in a study of blood T cell repertoires in COVID-19. Profiling relied on immunoSEQ multiplex PCR, and the TCRdb table lists in-frame clones only, not all of them. The sample has hundreds of thousands of clones, less than 85% seen once. The sequencing input was peripheral blood. The receptor set was obtained from a woman younger than 30 with acute or convalescent COVID-19.

This chain links TRBV4-1 with TRBJ2-1; the D is unclear. V was cut by 4 bases and J by 5 bases, with 6 bases left in between. CDR1 MGHRA and CDR2 YSYEKL come from the germline V gene. The CDR3 has 12 residues. The chain's CDR3 is CASSLLNNEQFF. The CDR3 coding sequence is TGCGCCAGCAGCCTCCTTAACAATGAGCAGTTCTTC.

To note about this clone: This specimen includes other DNA sequences encoding the same CDR3. DNA of the CDR3: TGTGCCAGCAGCCGACTAGCGGGAGCCTACGAGCAGTACTTC. This translates into CASSRLAGAYEQYF. The J gene is TRBJ2-7, the V gene TRBV28, with TRBD2 matching over 12 bases. Germline CDR1 reads MDHEN; CDR2 reads SYDVKM. There are 14 residues in the CDR3. The trim removed 6 bases at V and 2 bases at J, leaving 2 bases unmatched. Together with reference TRBV28 and TRBJ2-7, the CDR3 gives the full variable domain: DVKVTQSSRYLVKRTGEKVFLECVQDMDHENMFWYRQDPGLGLRLIYFSYDVKMKEKGDIPEGYSVSREKKERFSLILESASTNQTSMYLCASSRLAGAYEQYFGPGTRLTVT.

The chain recombines TRBV10-3 with TRBJ1-1, with a tentative D call TRBD1 (5 bases). The CDR3 totals 11 residues. Trimming left V 4 bases short and J 5 bases short, with 5 bases between. Germline loops: CDR1 ENHRY, CDR2 SYGVKD. The CDR3 DNA sequence: TGTGCCATCAGTGGACAGACTGAAGCTTTCTTT. Its translation is CAISGQTEAFF.

The genes are TRBV25-1 and TRBJ2-7, with D maybe TRBD1 (6 bases). Trimming stripped 4 bases from V and 7 bases from J, with 17 bases between. CDR3 length: 14 residues. CDR1 and CDR2 from the germline V gene are MGHDK and SYGVNS. CDR3 in amino acids: CASSANRVVGEQYF. DNA of the CDR3: TGTGCCAGCAGTGCCAACAGGGTAGTCGGGGAGCAGTACTTC.

V gene TRBV2 combines with J gene TRBJ1-1; D not certain. The CDR3 is 12 residues long. V shed 6 bases and J shed 4 bases, with 9 bases lying between them. Germline loops: CDR1 SNHLY, CDR2 FYNNEI. CDR3 residues: CASRVEVTEAFF. The CDR3, as DNA: TGTGCCAGCAGGGTTGAGGTCACTGAAGCTTTCTTT.

The chain recombines TRBV10-3 with TRBJ1-2, with 9 bases that match TRBD1. From germline, CDR1 is ENHRY and CDR2 SYGVKD. CDR3 length: 15 amino acids. Trimming at V came to 0 bases and at J to 5 bases, leaving 4 bases not matched to a gene. The CDR3 spells CAISESLTGGYGYTF. The CDR3 DNA sequence: TGTGCCATCAGTGAGTCGTTGACAGGGGGTTATGGCTACACCTTC.

Here the CDR3 reads CASSLDRTDPYGYTF. The CDR3 DNA sequence: TGCGCCAGCAGCTTAGATAGGACAGACCCCTATGGCTACACCTTC. The chain uses TRBV5-1 and TRBJ1-2, with D possibly TRBD1 on 6 matching bases. CDR3 length equals 15 residues. CDR1 is SGHRS and CDR2 is YFSETQ in the germline V gene. Deletions cut 2 bases from V and 4 bases from J, with 15 bases between.

This sequence joins TRBV4-2 and TRBJ1-5; D call uncertain. The V and J ends lost 0 bases and 4 bases respectively, with 7 bases between them. The CDR3 extends over 14 amino acids. The germline V gene has CDR1 LGHNA and CDR2 YNFKEQ. CDR3 sequence (DNA): TGTGCCAGCAGCCAAGACGAGGGAAATCAGCCCCAGCATTTT. It specifies CASSQDEGNQPQHF.

The genes are TRBV6-5 and TRBJ1-4, with D possibly matching TRBD1 (6 bases). The CDR3 loop spans 15 amino acids. Germline V gene data show CDR1 as MNHEY and CDR2 as SVGAGI. Trimming removed 6 bases at V and 1 base at J, with 12 bases between. Here the CDR3 reads CASSLGAVTNEKLFF. CDR3 sequence (DNA): TGTGCCAGCAGCCTGGGGGCCGTAACTAATGAAAAACTGTTTTTT.

The rearrangement uses TRBV5-4 and TRBJ1-2; no definite D call. Per the germline V gene, CDR1 is SGHNT and CDR2 is YYREEE (reference sequence). The germline V and J ends were trimmed by 0 bases and 8 bases, with 11 bases remaining between them. CDR3 length: 13 amino acids. The CDR3 sequence: CASSLGPGGGYTF. DNA of the CDR3: TGTGCCAGCAGCTTGGGGCCAGGAGGAGGCTACACCTTC.

The chain has TRBV27 and TRBJ2-3; 9 bases map to TRBD2. Germline V gene lookup returns CDR1 MNHEY and CDR2 SMNVEV (reference sequence). This CDR3 has 21 amino acids. J gave up 2 bases and V 6 bases, and 24 bases lay outside the gene matches. CDR3 residues: CASSHSTGGGAANLVTDTQYF. The DNA for the CDR3 is TGTGCCAGCAGCCACTCAACCGGCGGGGGGGCCGCGAACCTAGTCACAGATACGCAGTATTTT.

This clone has just a few counts. The gene calls are TRBV2 and TRBJ1-5, with 8 bases identical to TRBD1. Trimming at V came to 5 bases and at J to 6 bases, leaving 9 bases not matched to a gene. Per the germline V gene, CDR1 is SNHLY and CDR2 is FYNNEI. The CDR3 totals 15 residues. CDR3 sequence (DNA): TGTGCCAGCAGTCGACATCAGGGGGCGGGTCAGCCCCAGCATTTT. Translated, it gives CASSRHQGAGQPQHF.

The table lists this clone with a few counts. The V and J genes are TRBV28 and TRBJ2-7; D ambiguous. V lost 2 bases and J lost 1, with 9 bases in between. CDR1 is MDHEN and CDR2 is SYDVKM in the germline V gene. The length of the CDR3 is 14 residues. CDR3 residues: CASSLAGFSYEQYF. DNA for the CDR3: TGTGCCAGCAGTTTAGCCGGGTTTTCCTACGAGCAGTACTTC.

The J gene is TRBJ1-5, the V gene TRBV19, with D perhaps TRBD1 (6 bases). Germline V gene data show CDR1 as LNHDA and CDR2 as SQIVND (reference sequence). The CDR3 covers 14 residues. The V end was cut by 6 bases, the J end by 7 bases, with 16 bases between. The CDR3 here is CASSRRGALQPQHF. The CDR3 coding sequence is TGTGCCAGTAGCCGGCGGGGGGCCCTGCAGCCCCAGCATTTT.

This sequence joins TRBV10-3 and TRBJ1-6; D perhaps matches TRBD1 (5 bases). CDR1 is ENHRY and CDR2 is SYGVKD in the germline V gene. The V end was cut by 0 bases, the J end by 10 bases, with 10 bases between. The CDR3 sequence is 14 residues long. CDR3 nucleotides: TGTGCCATCAGTGAGTCGGGCGGGGACTCACCCCTCCACTTT. It translates to CAISESGGDSPLHF.

The chain carries TRBV10-3 and TRBJ2-1; TRBD2 agrees at 13 bases. V gave up 2 bases and J gave up 8 bases; unmatched junction bases: 0. The germline gives CDR1 ENHRY, CDR2 SYGVKD. The CDR3 has 14 residues. CDR3 region: CAISEGLAGDEQFF. In DNA, the CDR3 is TGTGCCATCAGTGAGGGACTAGCGGGAGATGAGCAGTTCTTC.

The rearrangement joins TRBV10-1 to TRBJ2-7; D is undetermined. V dropped 0 bases and J dropped 2 bases, with 8 bases sitting between them. CDR1 and CDR2 (germline): WNHNN, SYGVQD (reference sequence). The CDR3 covers 14 residues. CDR3 DNA sequence: TGCGCCAGCAGTGAGTCTCCAGGTCCCTACGAGCAGTACTTC. Translating gives CASSESPGPYEQYF.

CDR3 residues: CASGSLLAGGFQETQYF. The CDR3 nucleotides are TGTGCTAGTGGTTCCTTACTAGCGGGGGGGTTCCAAGAGACCCAGTACTTC. The chain links TRBV12-5 to TRBJ2-5; 13 nucleotides match TRBD2. V lost 4 bases to trimming and J lost 1 base; unmatched junction nucleotides: 6. The germline V gene has CDR1 LGHNT and CDR2 FRNRAP. This CDR3 spans 17 amino acids. Complete variable domain (other parts from reference TRBV12-5 and TRBJ2-5): DARVTQTPRHKVTEMGQEVTMRCQPILGHNTVFWYRQTMMQGLELLAYFRNRAPLDDSGMPKDRFSAEMPDATLATLKIQPSEPRDSAVYFCASGSLLAGGFQETQYFGPGTRLLVL.

The V gene is TRBV6-5, the J gene TRBJ2-7; D unresolved. The germline V and J ends were trimmed by 0 bases and 7 bases, with 7 bases remaining between them. CDR1 and CDR2 (germline): MNHEY, SVGAGI. This CDR3 spans 12 amino acids. The CDR3 sequence is CASSYSPQEQYF. The CDR3 DNA is TGTGCCAGCAGTTACTCGCCCCAGGAGCAGTACTTC.